This TCR beta chain was captured in a study of shared clonotypes between healthy human individuals. Study-level results: The study found about 5% of naive CD4 clonotypes shared across a few donors. Naive subsets usually exceeded memory subsets in estimated richness.

This CDR3 has 19 amino acids. The V end lost 5 bases, the J end lost 0 bases, and 20 bases lay between the germline ends. Germline CDR1 and CDR2: SGHVS and FQNEAQ. The repertoire was sequenced with immunoSEQ multiplex PCR; TCRdb's copy has only in-frame clones and lacks some. The sample lists under 1,100,000 clones, roughly 80% occurring once. About this clone: Its antigen is not identified.

The sample taken for sequencing was memory CD4+ T cells sorted from blood. Subset defined: CD45RA-negative fraction. This TCR came from a man aged 18-30 years in good health. The chain has TRBV7-8 and TRBJ1-6; tentative D call: TRBD1 (6 bases). CDR3 in amino acids: CASSLSPGHPSSYNSPLHF. The CDR3 DNA sequence: TGTGCCAGCAGCCTGTCTCCGGGACACCCGAGCTCCTATAATTCACCCCTCCACTTT.